This passage covers 18 T cell receptor beta chains from one sample sequenced in a study of shared clonotypes between healthy human individuals. Generated by immunoSEQ multiplex PCR, the TCRdb table keeps only in-frame clones and is missing some. The table has some 2,000,000 clones, approximately 95% seen once. The source material was naive CD4+ T cells sorted from blood. Regarding subset: CD45RA+ positively selected. All receptors come from a man between 18 and 35 years old in good health.

This clone was recorded only once. This chain uses TRBV28 with TRBJ1-2; D ambiguous. This CDR3 comprises 12 residues. In germline, CDR1 is MDHEN, CDR2 SYDVKM. Trimming took off 8 bases at V and 5 bases at J, with 12 bases between the two ends. The CDR3 DNA sequence: TGTGCCAGCGCCACAGATGGGTATGGCTACACCTTC. Amino acid sequence: CASATDGYGYTF.

The rearrangement links TRBV30 to TRBJ1-1; D remains ambiguous. V lost 0 bases and J 3 bases, leaving 8 bases between the germline ends. The CDR3 contains 13 residues. Germline V gene lookup returns CDR1 GTSNPN and CDR2 SVGIG (reference sequence). The CDR3 sequence: CAWSVQLDTEAFF. As DNA, the CDR3 is TGTGCCTGGAGTGTACAATTGGACACTGAAGCTTTCTTT.

CDR3 region: CASSSEVAVKTAYEQYF. The CDR3 DNA is TGCGCCAGCAGCTCGGAGGTAGCAGTCAAAACGGCCTACGAGCAGTACTTC. V and J are TRBV5-1 and TRBJ2-7, with D perhaps TRBD2 (5 bases). The length of the CDR3 is 17 residues. Germline V gives CDR1 SGHRS, CDR2 YFSETQ. The V and J ends lost 3 bases and 2 bases respectively, with 21 bases between them.

J is TRBJ1-2 and V is TRBV4-1; possible D gene TRBD1, 6 bases. Germline CDR1 is MGHRA and CDR2 is YSYEKL. V gave up 3 bases and J gave up 7 bases, with 18 bases separating them. This CDR3 contains 15 residues. The CDR3 spells CASSQLGTTGGGYTF. The CDR3 DNA reads TGCGCCAGCAGCCAGCTCGGGACAACTGGCGGTGGCTACACCTTC.

V and J are TRBV11-2 and TRBJ2-3; 8 nucleotides agree with TRBD2. The length of the CDR3 is 15 residues. J lost 5 bases, V lost 5 bases, and 9 bases had no gene match. Germline-derived CDR1 and CDR2 are SGHAT and FQNNGV. The CDR3 DNA sequence: TGTGCCAGCAGCATAAGCGGGGGTTCCGGAGATACGCAGTATTTT. Translated: CASSISGGSGDTQYF.

The rearrangement uses TRBV10-3 and TRBJ2-7; 10 bases line up with TRBD1. V lost 10 bases to trimming and J lost 2 bases; unmatched junction nucleotides: 11. The CDR3 runs 15 residues. Germline-derived CDR1 and CDR2 are ENHRY and SYGVKD. In DNA form, the CDR3 reads TGTGCCACCTACAACCCGGGACAGGGGACCTACGAGCAGTACTTC. The encoded protein is CATYNPGQGTYEQYF.

V gene TRBV12-5 combines with J gene TRBJ2-3; TRBD1 might be the D (6 bases). Germline loops: CDR1 LGHNT, CDR2 FRNRAP. Trimming shortened V by 6 bases and J by 6 bases, and 16 bases separated the two germline ends. The CDR3 totals 14 residues. The CDR3 loop is CASGKSGAGDTQYF. CDR3 in DNA: TGTGCTAGTGGAAAGTCAGGGGCAGGTGATACGCAGTATTTT.

The chain joins TRBV6-5 to TRBJ2-4, with unresolved D. Germline values: CDR1 MNHEY, CDR2 SVGAGI. The germline V and J ends were trimmed by 5 bases and 5 bases, with 13 bases remaining between them. This CDR3 comprises 14 residues. In DNA form, the CDR3 reads TGTGCCAGCAGTCGTCACGGACCCGAAAACATTCAGTACTTC. Protein: CASSRHGPENIQYF.

V is TRBV7-6 and J is TRBJ2-3, with 7 bases that match TRBD1. The CDR3 contains 16 residues. The V and J ends lost 5 bases and 2 bases, in that order; junction bases with no gene match: 10. Germline assignment: CDR1 SGHVS and CDR2 FNYEAQ. The CDR3 region is CASSLQGSMATDTQYF. The CDR3 DNA reads TGTGCCAGCAGCCTACAGGGGTCGATGGCCACAGATACGCAGTATTTT.

The chain is built from TRBV30 and TRBJ2-7; D might be TRBD2 (6 bases). The CDR3 runs 12 residues. Per the germline V gene, CDR1 is GTSNPN and CDR2 is SVGIG (reference sequence). Trimming removed 3 bases at V and 3 bases at J, with 9 bases between. This CDR3 is CAWSPAGYEQYF. The CDR3 coding sequence is TGTGCCTGGAGCCCAGCGGGCTACGAGCAGTACTTC.

The chain links TRBV5-4 to TRBJ2-2; 8 nucleotides align to TRBD2. J lost 4 bases, V lost 0 bases, and 8 bases had no gene match. This CDR3 contains 17 residues. Germline lookup yields CDR1 SGHNT and CDR2 YYREEE (reference sequence). The CDR3 region is CASSLGFGAGATGELFF. CDR3 in DNA: TGTGCCAGCAGCTTGGGATTTGGAGCGGGAGCCACCGGGGAGCTGTTTTTT.

This clone was seen a single time. The gene calls are TRBV9 and TRBJ2-7, with TRBD1 identical over 10 bases. With V trimmed by 4 bases and J by 2 bases, 6 bases remained unmatched. The CDR3 has 15 residues. CDR1 and CDR2 (germline): SGDLS, YYNGEE. In DNA form, the CDR3 reads TGTGCCAGCAGCCCACCAGGGACAGGGGCCTACGAGCAGTACTTC. It is translated as CASSPPGTGAYEQYF.

The chain joins TRBV5-1 to TRBJ1-3; unclear D gene. Trimming shortened V by 4 bases and J by 4 bases, and 15 bases separated the two germline ends. The CDR3 has 15 amino acids. Per germline, CDR1 SGHRS and CDR2 YFSETQ. CDR3 protein: CASSVDVSRGNTIYF. CDR3 DNA: TGCGCCAGCAGCGTGGATGTATCCCGGGGAAACACCATATATTTT.

The chain employs TRBV4-1 and TRBJ1-1; 7 positions agree with TRBD1. Germline loops: CDR1 MGHRA, CDR2 YSYEKL. The CDR3 has 17 amino acids. The J segment lost 2 bases and the V segment lost 4 bases, leaving 13 bases of the junction unmatched. The CDR3 reads CASSLYRVRDSNTEAFF. The CDR3 region has the DNA TGCGCCAGCAGCCTCTATCGGGTCCGGGACAGCAACACTGAAGCTTTCTTT.

This chain links TRBV5-6 with TRBJ1-1; 8 positions agree with TRBD1. V was clipped by 4 bases and J by 0 bases; unmatched bases: 8. This CDR3 region has 16 residues. Per the germline V gene, CDR1 is SGHDT and CDR2 is YYEEEE. The CDR3 protein is CASSPRRQGLNTEAFF. As DNA, the CDR3 is TGTGCCAGCAGCCCAAGACGACAGGGGTTGAACACTGAAGCTTTCTTT.

The chain recombines TRBV5-4 with TRBJ2-4; 10 nucleotides agree with TRBD1. The CDR3 is 16 residues long. The J segment lost 8 bases and the V segment lost 3 bases, leaving 11 bases of the junction unmatched. Germline V gene lookup returns CDR1 SGHNT and CDR2 YYREEE (reference sequence). The CDR3 region has the DNA TGTGCCAGCAGCTCGACGACAGGGGGCGGGTTAGACATTCAGTACTTC. Translation gives CASSSTTGGGLDIQYF.

The chain links TRBV7-9 to TRBJ1-2, with D hard to call. Trimming removed 5 bases from V and 4 bases from J, with 11 bases in between. The germline V gene has CDR1 SEHNR and CDR2 FQNEAQ (reference sequence). The CDR3 runs 13 residues. This CDR3 reads CASSPGTLYGYTF. The CDR3 DNA sequence: TGTGCCAGCAGCCCAGGTACCCTCTATGGCTACACCTTC. The variable domain in full, completed from reference TRBV7-9 and TRBJ1-2, reads DTGVSQNPRHKITKRGQNVTFRCDPISEHNRLYWYRQTLGQGPEFLTYFQNEAQLEKSRLLSDRFSAERPKGSFSTLEIQRTEQGDSAMYLCASSPGTLYGYTFGSGTRLTVV.

The chain employs TRBV7-2 and TRBJ2-2; D ambiguous. CDR3 length: 14 residues. Trimming pared 5 bases from V and 6 bases from J, leaving 13 bases between. Germline-derived CDR1 and CDR2 are SGHTA and FQGNSA. CDR3 amino acids: CASSQPRRAGELFF. For the CDR3, the DNA is TGTGCCAGCAGCCAGCCCAGAAGGGCCGGGGAGCTGTTTTTT.